A selection of T cell receptor beta chains follows, all from one sample in a study of blood T cell repertoires in COVID-19. Sequenced by immunoSEQ multiplex PCR; TCRdb stores in-frame clones only, minus some. The sample holds over 350,000 clones; approximately 90% are singletons and the top ten take 1.2%. What was sequenced was PBMCs or T cells enriched from blood (not recorded which). The origin of the receptors is a woman younger than 35 who had recovered from COVID-19. The CDR3 runs from the conserved cysteine through the conserved F or W. Each record gives: clone size, V gene, D gene, J gene, CDR3 protein, CDR3 DNA. A D gene is named only where the DNA matches it firmly. Clone size is given for some rows only: seen once, a few or many times, or a class if the clone is expanded.

size: -
V: TRBV9
D: TRBD1
J: TRBJ1-4
CDR3: CASSAGTEVNEKLFF
DNA: TGTGCCAGCAGCGCGGGGACAGAAGTTAATGAAAAACTGTTTTTT

size: -
V: TRBV4-3
D: -
J: TRBJ2-1
CDR3: CASSLIGGSNEQFF
DNA: TGCGCCAGCAGCCTTATAGGAGGAAGCAATGAGCAGTTCTTC

size: -
V: TRBV11-2
D: -
J: TRBJ1-1
CDR3: CASSTRTGLGEAFF
DNA: TGTGCCAGCAGCACAAGGACGGGACTCGGGGAAGCTTTCTTT

size: -
V: TRBV30
D: -
J: TRBJ2-5
CDR3: CAWSTLLGGETQYF
DNA: TGTGCCTGGAGCACACTGCTTGGCGGCGAGACCCAGTACTTC

size: -
V: TRBV1
D: -
J: TRBJ2-7
CDR3: CTSSQVSHSYEQYF
DNA: TGCACCAGCAGCCAAGTTAGTCACTCCTACGAGCAGTACTTC

size: -
V: TRBV19
D: -
J: TRBJ1-5
CDR3: CASTPVGERLGGAQPQHF
DNA: TGTGCCAGTACCCCCGTTGGGGAAAGGCTCGGGGGGGCTCAGCCCCAGCATTTT

size: -
V: TRBV7-3
D: -
J: TRBJ1-1
CDR3: CASSPPGGRTEAFF
DNA: TGTGCCAGCAGCCCCCCGGGGGGCCGTACTGAAGCTTTCTTT

size: -
V: TRBV5-1
D: -
J: TRBJ2-5
CDR3: CASSLNRKQETQYF
DNA: TGCGCCAGCAGCTTGAACAGGAAGCAAGAGACCCAGTACTTC

size: -
V: TRBV9
D: -
J: TRBJ1-3
CDR3: CASSVAGISGNTIYF
DNA: TGTGCCAGCAGCGTAGCAGGCATCTCTGGAAACACCATATATTTT

size: -
V: TRBV5-1
D: -
J: TRBJ2-5
CDR3: CASSLSGSQETQYF
DNA: TGCGCCAGCAGCCTATCAGGGTCCCAAGAGACCCAGTACTTC

size: -
V: TRBV30
D: -
J: TRBJ2-2
CDR3: CAWSDRMGTGELFF
DNA: TGTGCCTGGAGTGACAGGATGGGCACCGGGGAGCTGTTTTTT

size: once
V: TRBV3-1/TRBV3-2
D: TRBD1
J: TRBJ2-6
CDR3: CASSQAEFIGTGAAGANVLTF
DNA: TGTGCCAGCAGCCAAGCTGAATTTATAGGGACAGGGGCTGCTGGGGCCAACGTCCTGACTTTC

size: -
V: TRBV11-3
D: -
J: TRBJ2-1
CDR3: CASSLDPRAEQFF
DNA: TGTGCCAGCAGCTTAGATCCGCGGGCTGAGCAGTTCTTC

size: -
V: TRBV7-9
D: TRBD1
J: TRBJ2-2
CDR3: CASSPIIVTGGTGELFF
DNA: TGTGCCAGCAGCCCGATAATCGTGACAGGGGGCACCGGGGAGCTGTTTTTT

size: -
V: TRBV5-1
D: TRBD1
J: TRBJ1-5
CDR3: CASSATGLNSNQPQHF
DNA: TGCGCCAGCAGCGCGACAGGGCTCAATAGCAATCAGCCCCAGCATTTT

size: -
V: TRBV19
D: -
J: TRBJ2-7
CDR3: CASRRTLFGDEQYF
DNA: TGTGCCAGTCGCCGGACCCTATTCGGGGACGAGCAGTACTTC

size: -
V: TRBV5-8
D: TRBD1
J: TRBJ2-2
CDR3: CASSLWQGARTGELFF
DNA: TGTGCCAGCAGCTTGTGGCAGGGGGCGCGTACCGGGGAGCTGTTTTTT

size: few
V: TRBV7-2
D: -
J: TRBJ1-4
CDR3: CASSFGTRGEKLFF
DNA: TGTGCCAGCAGCTTCGGGACTAGGGGTGAAAAACTGTTTTTT

size: -
V: TRBV3-1/TRBV3-2
D: -
J: TRBJ2-1
CDR3: CASSQDGSLSYNEQFF
DNA: TGTGCCAGCAGCCAAGACGGGAGCCTCTCCTACAATGAGCAGTTCTTC

size: -
V: TRBV19
D: -
J: TRBJ2-3
CDR3: CASRTTGNTDTQYF
DNA: TGTGCCAGTAGGACCACAGGCAACACAGATACGCAGTATTTT

size: once
V: TRBV3-1/TRBV3-2
D: -
J: TRBJ1-1
CDR3: CASSQGTGLLDTEAFF
DNA: TGTGCCAGCAGCCAAGGTACAGGGCTTCTTGACACTGAAGCTTTCTTT

size: -
V: TRBV7-9
D: -
J: TRBJ2-1
CDR3: CASTPTESLYNEQFF
DNA: TGTGCCAGCACCCCGACAGAGAGCTTGTACAATGAGCAGTTCTTC

size: -
V: TRBV4-1
D: -
J: TRBJ2-2
CDR3: CASRSGSNPGELFF
DNA: TGCGCCAGCAGATCAGGCTCCAACCCCGGGGAGCTGTTTTTT

size: -
V: TRBV11-2
D: -
J: TRBJ2-2
CDR3: CASSSFRGENTGELFF
DNA: TGTGCCAGCAGCTCGTTTAGGGGTGAGAACACCGGGGAGCTGTTTTTT

size: -
V: TRBV5-1
D: TRBD1
J: TRBJ1-6
CDR3: CASSLGTGKNSPLHF
DNA: TGCGCCAGCAGCTTGGGGACAGGGAAGAATTCACCCCTCCACTTT

size: -
V: TRBV4-2
D: -
J: TRBJ2-7
CDR3: CASSRLDGGVPYEQYF
DNA: TGTGCCAGCAGCCGACTCGACGGGGGAGTACCCTACGAGCAGTACTTC

size: -
V: TRBV5-1
D: TRBD1
J: TRBJ1-5
CDR3: CASSWGQDQPQHF
DNA: TGCGCCAGCAGCTGGGGACAGGATCAGCCCCAGCATTTT

size: -
V: TRBV6-1
D: -
J: TRBJ1-2
CDR3: CASSEQFYGYTF
DNA: TGTGCCAGCAGTGAACAGTTTTATGGCTACACCTTC

size: -
V: TRBV2
D: TRBD2
J: TRBJ2-3
CDR3: CASSGASGSTDTQYF
DNA: TGTGCCAGCAGTGGGGCTAGCGGGAGCACAGATACGCAGTATTTT

size: -
V: TRBV3-1/TRBV3-2
D: -
J: TRBJ1-6
CDR3: CASSQLQYNSPLHF
DNA: TGTGCCAGCAGCCAATTACAGTATAATTCACCCCTCCACTTT

size: -
V: TRBV6-4
D: -
J: TRBJ2-5
CDR3: CASSRSGGQDQETQYF
DNA: TGTGCCAGCAGCCGGTCGGGGGGACAGGACCAAGAGACCCAGTACTTC

size: -
V: TRBV11-3
D: -
J: TRBJ1-1
CDR3: CASSPTRYTEAFF
DNA: TGTGCCAGCAGTCCTACTCGTTACACTGAAGCTTTCTTT

size: -
V: TRBV11-3
D: -
J: TRBJ2-3
CDR3: CASSLQGSSSTDTQYF
DNA: TGTGCCAGCAGCCTACAGGGCAGCTCTAGCACAGATACGCAGTATTTT

size: -
V: TRBV5-4
D: TRBD1
J: TRBJ1-1
CDR3: CASSRRGGGDTEAFF
DNA: TGTGCCAGCAGCAGAAGAGGGGGCGGCGACACTGAAGCTTTCTTT

size: -
V: TRBV7-3
D: -
J: TRBJ2-2
CDR3: CASSLSSGELFF
DNA: TGTGCCAGCAGCTTATCCTCCGGGGAGCTGTTTTTT

size: -
V: TRBV6-5
D: -
J: TRBJ1-2
CDR3: CASSYGEGGGYTF
DNA: TGTGCCAGCAGTTACGGGGAGGGGGGTGGCTACACCTTC

size: -
V: TRBV19
D: TRBD1
J: TRBJ2-7
CDR3: CASSPTGAHYEQYF
DNA: TGTGCCAGTAGTCCGACAGGGGCCCACTACGAGCAGTACTTC